Presented here are 18 T cell receptor beta chains from one specimen sequenced in a study of T cell clonality in common variable immunodeficiency. Libraries were prepared by immunoSEQ multiplex PCR; TCRdb keeps only in-frame clonotypes and omits some of them. Sampling found roughly 43,000 clones, none seen once. The sequenced sample was peripheral blood mononuclear cells. The receptors derive from a person aged 18-69 years in good health.

This clone was counted ten times or more. The CDR3 is cut off 3 residues early in the read; its end comes from the germline J gene. The V gene is TRBV20-1, the J gene TRBJ2-5; 10 positions agree with TRBD1. Germline V gene data show CDR1 as DFQATT and CDR2 as SNEGSKA (reference sequence). The length of the CDR3 is 15 residues. V was pared by 5 bases and J by 2 bases, with 8 bases of the junction left unmatched. The CDR3 bases that were read are TGCAGTGCTCCACCCGGGACAGGGGTTCAAGAGACC. It specifies CSAPPGTGVQET. The CDR3, in full, reads CSAPPGTGVQETQYF.

This clone has at least ten counts. The missing CDR3 end, 3 residues past where the read stops, is filled in from the germline J gene. V gene TRBV4-1 combines with J gene TRBJ2-1; 10 nucleotides line up with TRBD2. Germline values: CDR1 MGHRA, CDR2 YSYEKL. The CDR3 loop spans 16 amino acids. V trimming: 2 bases; J trimming: 5 bases; junction bases outside the gene matches: 6. Incomplete CDR3 DNA: TGCGCCAGCAGCCAACCAGCGGGAGGGCCGAACAATGAG. It yields the protein CASSQPAGGPNNE. The CDR3 in full is CASSQPAGGPNNEQFF.

This clone came up many times. The read ends 3 residues shy of where the CDR3 ends; the end is completed using the germline J gene. The chain carries TRBV29-1 and TRBJ2-1; weak D call: TRBD1 (5 bases). This CDR3 has 18 residues. CDR1 is SQVTM and CDR2 is ANQGSEA in the germline V gene. Trimming pared 2 bases from V and 7 bases from J, leaving 27 bases between. The CDR3 loop reads CSVEFKPGVYQGTNEQFF. The part of the CDR3 DNA that was read is TGCAGCGTTGAATTCAAGCCGGGCGTCTATCAGGGAACAAATGAG.

This clone has ten or more counts. The CDR3 is cut off 3 residues early in the read; its end comes from the germline J gene. This chain joins TRBV9 and TRBJ2-5; tentative D call: TRBD2 (6 bases). The V gene's germline CDR1 is SGDLS and CDR2 YYNGEE. V dropped 1 base and J dropped 0 bases, with 7 bases sitting between them. CDR3 length: 14 residues. CDR3 sequence: CASSVSGYQETQYF. CDR3 bases read: TGTGCCAGCAGCGTAAGCGGGTACCAAGAGACC. Full variable domain (remainder filled in from reference TRBV9 and TRBJ2-5): DSGVTQTPKHLITATGQRVTLRCSPRSGDLSVYWYQQSLDQGLQFLIQYYNGEERAKGNILERFSAQQFPDLHSELNLSSLELGDSALYFCASSVSGYQETQYFGPGTRLLVL.

Comment on this clone: The read ends 3 residues shy of where the CDR3 ends; the end is completed using the germline J gene. The chain couples TRBV6-1 to TRBJ1-2; 11 nucleotides match TRBD1. This CDR3 comprises 14 residues. Looked up from germline, CDR1 is MNHNS and CDR2 is SASEGT. CDR3 bases read: TGTGCCAGCAGTGATGGACAGGGGGCCGATGAA. Translation gives CASSDGQGADE. The full CDR3 is CASSDGQGADEYTF.

At least ten counts were recorded for this clone. The CDR3 extends 3 residues past the end of the read, so its final part is completed from the germline J gene. V and J are TRBV4-1 and TRBJ1-4, with a tentative D call TRBD1 (5 bases). V was clipped by 4 bases and J by 1 base, with 10 bases between them. Germline CDR1 and CDR2: MGHRA and YSYEKL. This CDR3 is built from 15 residues. The covered CDR3 bases are TGCGCCAGCAGCCCTGAGGGGTTAACTAATGAAAAA. It encodes CASSPEGLTNEK. Given in full, the CDR3 is CASSPEGLTNEKLFF.

Many counts were recorded for this clone. CDR3 residues: CASSLGGEKLFF. The sequenced CDR3 bases are TGTGCCAGCAGCTTAGGAGGGGAAAAA. V and J are TRBV11-2 and TRBJ1-4; D call uncertain. Read data end 3 residues before the CDR3 end; the end is taken from the germline J gene. This CDR3 is 12 amino acids long. V gave up 1 base and J gave up 8 bases, with 5 bases separating them. Germline V CDR1 and CDR2: SGHAT, FQNNGV.

This clone was picked up many times. The read falls 3 residues short of the CDR3 end, and the missing part is taken from the germline J gene. This chain uses TRBV4-1 with TRBJ2-5; 7 bases are shared with TRBD2. Germline assignment: CDR1 MGHRA and CDR2 YSYEKL. With V trimmed by 2 bases and J by 4 bases, 13 bases remained unmatched. CDR3 length: 17 residues. The chain's CDR3 is CASSQWEGTIPAETQYF. The sequenced CDR3 bases are TGCGCCAGCAGCCAATGGGAGGGGACTATCCCTGCAGAGACC.

This clone has a count of ten or more. The read terminates 3 residues before the CDR3 end, so the remaining end is supplied by the germline J gene. The chain is built from TRBV20-1 and TRBJ2-7; 12 nucleotides agree with TRBD2. The V and J ends lost 1 base and 4 bases, in that order; junction bases with no gene match: 5. The V gene's germline CDR1 is DFQATT and CDR2 SNEGSKA (reference sequence). The CDR3 contains 15 residues. CDR3 in amino acids: CSARGTSGKVYEQYF. The part of the CDR3 DNA that was read is TGCAGTGCTAGAGGGACTAGCGGGAAGGTGTACGAG.

This clone was observed at least ten times. The CDR3 end falls 3 residues outside the read, so it is completed with the germline J gene. V usage is TRBV6-1 and J usage is TRBJ2-3; 7 positions agree with TRBD2. The germline gives CDR1 MNHNS, CDR2 SASEGT. V lost 2 bases to trimming and J lost 2 bases; unmatched junction nucleotides: 1. The length of the CDR3 is 14 residues. CDR3 DNA (partial): TGTGCCAGCAGTGAACTAGCGGTCACAGATACG. Translated: CASSELAVTDT. The full CDR3 is CASSELAVTDTQYF.

Ten or more counts support this clone. The CDR3 goes on 3 residues after the read ends, and that part is filled in from the germline J gene. This chain joins TRBV18 and TRBJ1-3; the D gene is possibly TRBD1 (6 bases). The V and J ends lost 0 bases and 4 bases respectively, with 13 bases between them. This CDR3 contains 16 residues. The germline V gene has CDR1 KGHSH and CDR2 LQKENI. CDR3 residues: CASSPPAGEFGNTIYF. CDR3 DNA (partial): TGTGCCAGCTCACCACCGGCAGGGGAGTTCGGAAACACC.

This clone was seen only a few times. The CDR3 extends 3 residues past the end of the read, so its final part is completed from the germline J gene. The rearrangement uses TRBV19 and TRBJ1-5; 12 bases are a match to TRBD1. CDR3 length equals 19 residues. The germline gives CDR1 LNHDA, CDR2 SQIVND (reference sequence). The CDR3 sequence: CASSSSRDRGRVGTDPQHF. The sequenced CDR3 bases are TGTGCCAGTAGTTCTAGCCGGGACAGGGGGCGCGTAGGCACAGATCCC. The full variable domain, completed using reference TRBV19 and TRBJ1-5, is DGGITQSPKYLFRKEGQNVTLSCEQNLNHDAMYWYRQDPGQGLRLIYYSQIVNDFQKGDIAEGYSVSREKKESFPLTVTSAQKNPTAFYLCASSSSRDRGRVGTDPQHFGDGTRLSIL.

This clone was picked up many times. Sequencing ends 3 residues short of the CDR3 end; the germline J gene provides the rest. This chain uses TRBV18 with TRBJ2-7, with 7 positions matching TRBD1. CDR1 and CDR2 (germline): KGHSH, LQKENI. J was trimmed by 2 bases and V by 2 bases; bases with no gene match: 9. The CDR3 spans 16 residues. CDR3: CASSPMGPGTAYEQYF. CDR3 bases read: TGTGCCAGCTCACCAATGGGTCCCGGGACAGCCTACGAG. The whole variable domain, remainder taken from reference TRBV18 and TRBJ2-7, is NAGVMQNPRHLVRRRGQEARLRCSPMKGHSHVYWYRQLPEEGLKFMVYLQKENIIDESGMPKERFSAEFPKEGPSILRIQQVVRGDSAAYFCASSPMGPGTAYEQYFGPGTRLTVT.

This clone has at least ten counts. The CDR3 extends 3 residues past the end of the read, so its final part is completed from the germline J gene. The rearrangement links TRBV12-3 or TRBV12-4 to TRBJ1-1, with 7 positions matching TRBD1. V trimming: 4 bases; J trimming: 4 bases; junction bases outside the gene matches: 15. This CDR3 has 17 amino acids. Here the CDR3 reads CASSYDRVELGGTEAFF. CDR3 bases read: TGTGCCAGCAGTTATGACAGGGTCGAGCTAGGGGGCACTGAA.

CDR3 in amino acids: CASSVAERGGGYNEQFF. The sequenced CDR3 bases are TGTGCCAGCAGTGTCGCCGAGCGCGGCGGCGGATACAATGAG. J is TRBJ2-1 and V is TRBV2; D gene unclear. The read stops 3 residues short of the end of the CDR3; the missing end is completed from the germline J gene. The CDR3 sequence is 17 residues long. The ends were cut back, 4 bases at V and 4 bases at J, with 20 bases in the middle. CDR1 SNHLY and CDR2 FYNNEI come from the germline V gene.

Ten or more counts support this clone. The CDR3 end is not reached by the read, which stops 3 residues before it; the germline J gene fills it in. The chain recombines TRBV20-1 with TRBJ1-3, with 8 bases that match TRBD1. The CDR3 sequence is 14 residues long. CDR1 and CDR2 (germline): DFQATT, SNEGSKA (reference sequence). After removal of 6 bases from V and 3 bases from J, the junction contained 7 bases not matched to a gene. The CDR3 sequence: CSAATGAFGNTIYF. CDR3 DNA, as far as it was read: TGCAGTGCCGCGACAGGGGCCTTTGGAAACACC.

This clone occurred many times. The read terminates 3 residues ahead of where the CDR3 ends, so the germline J gene completes it. The chain employs TRBV19 and TRBJ1-5, with a possible D match to TRBD1 (5 bases). V shed 5 bases and J shed 5 bases, with 16 bases lying between them. CDR1 and CDR2 (germline): LNHDA, SQIVND (reference sequence). The CDR3 consists of 15 residues. The CDR3 bases that were read are TGTGCCAGTAGTCCACCCAAAGGGGCATATCAGCCC. This encodes CASSPPKGAYQP. The entire CDR3 protein is CASSPPKGAYQPQHF.

This clone was observed at least ten times. The CDR3 extends 3 residues past the end of the read, so its final part is completed from the germline J gene. The chain joins TRBV30 to TRBJ1-1; D remains unclear. With 0 bases removed from V and 3 bases from J, the gap between germline ends came to 8 bases. The CDR3 runs 13 residues. The germline V gene encodes CDR1 GTSNPN and CDR2 SVGIG (reference sequence). CDR3 protein: CAWSVLLHTEAFF. The sequenced CDR3 bases are TGTGCCTGGAGTGTACTACTGCACACTGAA. Drawing the rest from reference TRBV30 and TRBJ1-1, the complete variable domain is SQTIHQWPATLVQPVGSPLSLECTVEGTSNPNLYWYRQAAGRGLQLLFYSVGIGQISSEVPQNLSASRPQDRQFILSSKKLLLSDSGFYLCAWSVLLHTEAFFGQGTRLTVV.